This passage covers 27 T cell receptor beta chains from one sample sequenced in a study of shared clonotypes between healthy human individuals (dated by TCRdb to between 2020 and 2021). Receptor amplification or capture employed the immunoSEQ multiplex PCR assay. TCRdb took this table from immuneACCESS and kept in-frame rearrangements with V and J called. Such tables lack part of the clones; where checked against another copy, unresolved V genes explain under half of the gap, and the rest is unexplained. Within this sample are roughly 2.4 million clones, with approximately 95% of them counted one time only. The ten largest account for roughly 0.13% of the sample. Sequencing used naive CD4+ T cells sorted from blood. The label giving this sample's cell subset or site can be read as: CD45RA+ positively selected. The receptors originated from a man aged 18 to 29 in good health.

The chain couples TRBV9 to TRBJ2-2, with TRBD1 matching 8 bases. Trimming cost V 0 bases and J 1 base; bases outside gene matches: 5. The V gene's germline CDR1 is SGDLS and CDR2 YYNGEE. The CDR3 spans 17 residues. CDR3: CASSVGGGQGNTGELFF. For the CDR3, the DNA is TGTGCCAGCAGCGTAGGAGGTGGACAGGGGAACACCGGGGAGCTGTTTTTT.

CDR3 sequence (DNA): TGTGCCAGCAGCGTAGCGTCAGGGAGGGGTTCCGAAGCTTTCTTT. Protein sequence: CASSVASGRGSEAFF. The V call is TRBV9, the J call TRBJ1-1, with D maybe TRBD1 (5 bases). This CDR3 has 15 amino acids. V lost 0 bases to trimming and J lost 8 bases, with 17 bases between them. Germline V CDR1 and CDR2: SGDLS, YYNGEE.

The chain carries TRBV5-6 and TRBJ1-3; D is unclear. The CDR3 covers 16 residues. V shed 0 bases and J shed 0 bases, with 10 bases lying between them. Germline CDR1 reads SGHDT; CDR2 reads YYEEEE. The CDR3 nucleotides are TGTGCCAGCAGCTTGGAGGTCAAAAGCTCTGGAAACACCATATATTTT. It codes for CASSLEVKSSGNTIYF.

This chain joins TRBV23-1 and TRBJ2-1; 8 nucleotides align to TRBD1. TRBV23-1 is treated as an ORF (open reading frame) with a function not yet certain. CDR3 length: 14 amino acids. V shed 4 bases, J shed 6 bases, and the junction held 5 bases outside the gene matches. The CDR3 protein is CASSRRTGRNEQFF. For the CDR3, the DNA is TGCGCCAGCAGTCGACGGACAGGGCGCAATGAGCAGTTCTTC.

The chain is built from TRBV29-1 and TRBJ2-7, with TRBD1 matching 10 bases. The CDR3 is 14 amino acids. Germline CDR1 and CDR2: SQVTM and ANQGSEA. Losses at the gene ends were 5 bases for V and 2 bases for J; bases not matched to a gene: 6. DNA of the CDR3: TGCAGCGTTAGCCGGACAGGGGGTACCTACGAGCAGTACTTC. As protein: CSVSRTGGTYEQYF.

This sequence joins TRBV9 and TRBJ2-1; tentative D call: TRBD2 (6 bases). V lost 3 bases to trimming and J lost 7 bases, with 14 bases between them. The V gene's germline CDR1 is SGDLS and CDR2 YYNGEE. The length of the CDR3 is 14 residues. Here the CDR3 reads CASSAGLAENEQFF. The CDR3 coding sequence is TGTGCCAGCAGCGCGGGATTAGCGGAAAATGAGCAGTTCTTC.

This clone was seen once. The rearrangement joins TRBV30 to TRBJ1-4; D might be TRBD1 (5 bases). The CDR3 runs to 13 residues. Germline assignment: CDR1 GTSNPN and CDR2 SVGIG (reference sequence). Trimming left V 2 bases short and J 6 bases short, with 10 bases between. CDR3 loop: CAWSLGGYEKLFF. The CDR3 DNA reads TGTGCCTGGAGTCTGGGGGGTTATGAAAAACTGTTTTTT.

The rearrangement uses TRBV5-1 and TRBJ2-7, with 8 bases matching TRBD1. CDR1 and CDR2 (germline): SGHRS, YFSETQ. The CDR3 runs 14 residues. With V trimmed by 7 bases and J by 2 bases, 8 bases remained unmatched. The CDR3 DNA reads as TGCGCCAGCCAAGGACAGGGTCTAACCTACGAGCAGTACTTC. Translated: CASQGQGLTYEQYF.

This chain links TRBV11-2 with TRBJ2-3; possible D gene TRBD2, 5 bases. Trimming shortened V by 1 base and J by 1 base, and 18 bases separated the two germline ends. Germline assignment: CDR1 SGHAT and CDR2 FQNNGV. The CDR3 has 18 amino acids. The CDR3 loop reads CASSLASYDGRGTDTQYF. CDR3 sequence (DNA): TGTGCCAGCAGCTTAGCCAGTTATGACGGGCGGGGCACAGATACGCAGTATTTT.

V gene TRBV2 combines with J gene TRBJ2-7, with D maybe TRBD1 (6 bases). CDR3 size: 14 residues. V lost 4 bases to trimming and J lost 6 bases, with 16 bases between them. Germline CDR1 and CDR2: SNHLY and FYNNEI. In nucleotides, the CDR3 is TGTGCCAGCAGTGTGGGACACCCCCCTACCGAGCAGTACTTC. This gives the protein CASSVGHPPTEQYF.

The chain couples TRBV5-6 to TRBJ2-5, with D possibly called TRBD1 or TRBD2 (5 bases each). The CDR3 is 16 amino acids. Trimming pared 1 base from V and 3 bases from J, leaving 16 bases between. CDR1 is SGHDT, CDR2 YYEEEE, per germline. The CDR3 nucleotides read TGTGCCAGCAGCTTGTGGGGACGGCCCCAAAAAGAGACCCAGTACTTC. It codes for CASSLWGRPQKETQYF.

The chain recombines TRBV10-3 with TRBJ2-2; tentatively, D is TRBD2 (6 bases). Germline V gene data show CDR1 as ENHRY and CDR2 as SYGVKD. This CDR3 has 14 amino acids. V lost 5 bases and J lost 5, with 12 bases in between. The chain's CDR3 is CAISTGVETGELFF. In DNA form, the CDR3 reads TGTGCCATCAGTACGGGAGTGGAAACCGGGGAGCTGTTTTTT.

The CDR3 loop reads CASSLGSVARLEQFF. CDR3 DNA sequence: TGTGCCAGCAGCTTAGGTTCGGTAGCCCGCTTGGAGCAGTTCTTC. This chain links TRBV7-2 with TRBJ2-1; no clear D gene. The CDR3 runs to 15 residues. Germline-derived CDR1 and CDR2 are SGHTA and FQGNSA. The V gene lost 1 base and the J gene lost 10 bases, with 17 bases spanning the gap.

This clone occurred once. This CDR3 fails to terminate in the conserved phenylalanine or tryptophan, so it likely reflects a read error. The chain recombines TRBV30 with TRBJ1-5, with D unclear. The CDR3 runs 14 residues. Trimming stripped 1 base from V and 2 bases from J, with 9 bases between. Germline V CDR1 and CDR2: GTSNPN, SVGIG (reference sequence). Here the CDR3 DNA reads TGTGCCTGGAGTGGCGGGAGGGGCAATCAGCCCCAGCATCTT. Protein: CAWSGGRGNQPQHL.

The chain is built from TRBV5-1 and TRBJ2-7; TRBD2 matches 11 bases. The V gene end was trimmed by 0 bases and the J gene end by 0 bases; junction bases not matched to a gene: 5. Germline V gene sequence: CDR1 SGHRS, CDR2 YFSETQ. This CDR3 is built from 17 residues. The CDR3 reads CASSLAALAGDSYEQYF. Here the CDR3 DNA reads TGCGCCAGCAGCTTGGCAGCACTAGCGGGGGACTCCTACGAGCAGTACTTC.

The rearrangement links TRBV5-6 to TRBJ1-4, with 9 bases fitting TRBD1. The trim removed 3 bases at V and 9 bases at J, leaving 9 bases unmatched. This CDR3 is 15 amino acids long. Per the germline V gene, CDR1 is SGHDT and CDR2 is YYEEEE. The CDR3 loop is CASSSPGQGFKKLFF. CDR3 coding DNA: TGTGCCAGCAGCTCACCGGGACAGGGATTCAAAAAACTGTTTTTT.

The chain has TRBV2 and TRBJ2-5; 8 bases align to TRBD2. The CDR3 is 16 amino acids. With V trimmed by 7 bases and J by 5 bases, 15 bases remained unmatched. Per germline, CDR1 SNHLY and CDR2 FYNNEI. CDR3 nucleotides: TGTGCCAGCATCTCCAGGACGGGAGGGCCTGGGGAGACCCAGTACTTC. It yields the protein CASISRTGGPGETQYF. Based on the CDR3 plus reference TRBV2 and TRBJ2-5, the full variable domain is EPEVTQTPSHQVTQMGQEVILRCVPISNHLYFYWYRQILGQKVEFLVSFYNNEISEKSEIFDDQFSVERPDGSNFTLKIRSTKLEDSAMYFCASISRTGGPGETQYFGPGTRLLVL.

Concerning this clone: The junction differs from germline at one of its ends, possibly a read error. The CDR3 coding sequence is TGTGCCAGCAGCCCGGAAATGGGACGGCTCTTC. Encoded protein: CASSPEMGRLF. The V and J genes are TRBV7-9 and TRBJ1-3; TRBD1 might be the D (5 bases). The germline gives CDR1 SEHNR, CDR2 FQNEAQ (reference sequence). The CDR3 covers 11 residues.

To note about this clone: The same CDR3 can be traced to other DNA sequences in this sample. This chain uses TRBV19 with TRBJ1-1, with D possibly being TRBD1 (5 bases). The CDR3 covers 14 residues. Trimming cost V 3 bases and J 0 bases, with 8 bases left between them. Germline V lookup: CDR1 LNHDA, CDR2 SQIVND (reference sequence). Here the CDR3 DNA reads TGTGCCAGTAGTATTGGAGGGGTGAACACTGAAGCTTTCTTT. Amino acids: CASSIGGVNTEAFF.

V usage is TRBV10-1 and J usage is TRBJ2-1, with 11 bases fitting TRBD2. J lost 7 bases, V lost 5 bases, and 7 bases had no gene match. CDR1 is WNHNN and CDR2 is SYGVQD in the germline V gene (reference sequence). The CDR3 runs 15 residues. The DNA of the CDR3 is TGCGCCAGCAGTTCCCTAGCGGGAGGACCTAATGAGCAGTTCTTC. Its protein product is CASSSLAGGPNEQFF.

For this clone: One end of the junction does not line up with germline, which may come from a read error. The rearrangement joins TRBV19 to TRBJ1-2, with a tentative D call TRBD1 (5 bases). CDR3 length equals 13 residues. Germline lookup yields CDR1 LNHDA and CDR2 SQIVND (reference sequence). This chain's CDR3 is CASRIEGRDGYTF. Here the CDR3 DNA reads TGTGCCAGTAGAATAGAGGGGCGGGATGGCTACACCTTC.

This clone was observed once. The rearrangement joins TRBV2 to TRBJ1-3, with unresolved D. Germline CDR1 is SNHLY and CDR2 is FYNNEI. This CDR3 comprises 15 residues. The ends were cut back, 2 bases at V and 6 bases at J, with 14 bases in the middle. CDR3 residues: CASSERAGLTNTIYF. CDR3 bases: TGTGCCAGCAGTGAACGGGCAGGACTCACAAACACCATATATTTT. Combining the CDR3 with reference TRBV2 and TRBJ1-3 gives the whole variable domain EPEVTQTPSHQVTQMGQEVILRCVPISNHLYFYWYRQILGQKVEFLVSFYNNEISEKSEIFDDQFSVERPDGSNFTLKIRSTKLEDSAMYFCASSERAGLTNTIYFGEGSWLTVV.

A note on this clone: This sample includes further DNA sequences coding for the same CDR3. The chain combines TRBV5-1 with TRBJ2-1; 7 bases are shared with TRBD2. The V gene end was trimmed by 5 bases and the J gene end by 3 bases; junction bases not matched to a gene: 5. CDR3 length: 14 residues. Germline values: CDR1 SGHRS, CDR2 YFSETQ. The CDR3 DNA reads as TGCGCCAGCAGTACCGGGGGGAGCTACAATGAGCAGTTCTTC. Its protein product is CASSTGGSYNEQFF. Supplemented by reference TRBV5-1 and TRBJ2-1, the full variable domain reads KAGVTQTPRYLIKTRGQQVTLSCSPISGHRSVSWYQQTPGQGLQFLFEYFSETQRNKGNFPGRFSGRQFSNSRSEMNVSTLELGDSALYLCASSTGGSYNEQFFGPGTRLTVL.

The chain carries TRBV28 and TRBJ2-7, with 7 bases matching TRBD2. CDR3 size: 16 residues. The V gene's germline CDR1 is MDHEN and CDR2 SYDVKM. V lost 4 bases to trimming and J lost 2 bases; unmatched junction nucleotides: 11. Here the CDR3 DNA reads TGTGCCAGCAGTTATAAGTTAGCTAGCGGTGCCTACGAGCAGTACTTC. This gives the protein CASSYKLASGAYEQYF.

Note on this clone: The identical CDR3 is also encoded by other nucleotide sequences in the sample. The chain employs TRBV29-1 and TRBJ1-2; 9 nucleotides agree with TRBD1. CDR3 length: 14 residues. Germline-derived CDR1 and CDR2 are SQVTM and ANQGSEA. V gave up 1 base and J gave up 0 bases; unmatched junction bases: 0. CDR3 sequence (DNA): TGCAGCGTTGAAGGGGACAGGGCTAACTATGGCTACACCTTC. Residues: CSVEGDRANYGYTF.

The chain employs TRBV5-4 and TRBJ2-1, with D unresolved. Germline V CDR1 and CDR2: SGHNT, YYREEE (reference sequence). Trimming removed 2 bases at V and 9 bases at J, with 18 bases between. CDR3 length: 15 amino acids. In nucleotides, the CDR3 is TGTGCCAGCAGCTTTGGTTTCTCTTTCGACTCTGAGCAGTTCTTC. Its protein is CASSFGFSFDSEQFF.

V gene TRBV11-3 combines with J gene TRBJ2-5; the D gene is possibly TRBD2 (6 bases). The CDR3 loop spans 14 amino acids. The V gene's germline CDR1 is SGHNT and CDR2 YENEEA. V lost 5 bases and J 1 base, leaving 11 bases between the germline ends. CDR3 residues: CASSPGGTQETQYF. As DNA, the CDR3 is TGTGCCAGCAGCCCAGGCGGGACCCAAGAGACCCAGTACTTC.